One and the same sample provided the 9 T cell receptor beta chains below, sequenced in a study of blood T cell repertoires in COVID-19. Produced via immunoSEQ multiplex PCR; TCRdb's table is partial and in-frame only. The repertoire holds about 220,000 clones, with 80% to 85% as singletons. Specimen: peripheral blood. Every receptor here comes from a woman aged 55-69 years with acute or convalescent COVID-19.

The chain couples TRBV7-8 to TRBJ1-3; the D gene is possibly TRBD1 (5 bases). The germline V and J ends were trimmed by 1 base and 0 bases, with 7 bases remaining between them. This CDR3 comprises 15 residues. The V gene's germline CDR1 is SGHVS and CDR2 FQNEAQ. The CDR3 DNA sequence: TGTGCCAGCAGCTTAGGGACAAACTCTGGAAACACCATATATTTT. Encoded protein: CASSLGTNSGNTIYF.

CDR3 residues: CASSRTGDPFYGYTF. The CDR3 nucleotides are TGTGCCAGTAGTAGAACAGGGGATCCTTTCTATGGCTACACCTTC. The gene calls are TRBV19 and TRBJ1-2; 7 bases match TRBD1. The CDR3 totals 15 residues. Germline CDR1 and CDR2: LNHDA and SQIVND (reference sequence). The V segment lost 4 bases and the J segment 4 bases; nucleotides outside the gene matches: 9. Full variable domain (outside the CDR3, taken from reference TRBV19 and TRBJ1-2): DGGITQSPKYLFRKEGQNVTLSCEQNLNHDAMYWYRQDPGQGLRLIYYSQIVNDFQKGDIAEGYSVSREKKESFPLTVTSAQKNPTAFYLCASSRTGDPFYGYTFGSGTRLTVV.

This clone was seen more than once but under ten times. The rearrangement joins TRBV6-6 to TRBJ2-3; 8 bases align to TRBD1. Trimming at V came to 2 bases and at J to 6 bases, leaving 4 bases not matched to a gene. Germline V lookup: CDR1 MNHNY, CDR2 SVGAGI (reference sequence). This CDR3 has 14 amino acids. CDR3 loop: CASSYTDRVDTQYF. The CDR3 DNA reads TGTGCCAGCAGTTACACGGACAGGGTGGATACGCAGTATTTT.

The rearrangement links TRBV5-4 to TRBJ1-2; D gene unclear. The CDR3 has 16 amino acids. In germline, CDR1 is SGHNT, CDR2 YYREEE (reference sequence). V was shortened by 4 bases and J by 0 bases, with 16 bases between the two germline ends. CDR3 nucleotide sequence: TGTGCCAGCAGCGCCGCAACAGACCCTACTAACTATGGCTACACCTTC. This codes for CASSAATDPTNYGYTF.

This rearrangement joins TRBV19 to TRBJ1-2, with TRBD1 identical over 8 bases. CDR1 is LNHDA and CDR2 is SQIVND in the germline V gene (reference sequence). The ends lost 10 bases at V and 4 bases at J; junction bases unmatched: 5. This CDR3 has 12 residues. CDR3 coding DNA: TGTGCCACGGGACAGGACCTCTATGGCTACACCTTC. It codes for CATGQDLYGYTF.

The V call is TRBV25-1, the J call TRBJ2-1; 8 bases map to TRBD2. This CDR3 is built from 15 residues. Germline CDR1 is MGHDK and CDR2 is SYGVNS. V was clipped by 1 base and J by 6 bases; unmatched bases: 5. The CDR3 DNA reads as TGTGCCAGCAGTGAATCGGGGGGGATTTCCAATGAGCAGTTCTTC. This gives the protein CASSESGGISNEQFF.

The genes are TRBV6-5 and TRBJ2-7, with D unresolved. The CDR3 covers 14 residues. Germline loops: CDR1 MNHEY, CDR2 SVGAGI. Trimming took 6 bases from V and 0 from J, leaving 12 bases between them. CDR3 residues: CASRVRQDSYEQYF. DNA for the CDR3: TGTGCCAGCAGAGTTCGGCAGGACTCCTACGAGCAGTACTTC.

This sequence joins TRBV7-8 and TRBJ1-1; D perhaps matches TRBD1 (6 bases). CDR3 size: 16 residues. With 5 bases removed from V and 1 base from J, the gap between germline ends came to 17 bases. CDR1 SGHVS and CDR2 FQNEAQ come from the germline V gene. The CDR3 is CASSPHFSRGNTEAFF. The CDR3 nucleotides are TGTGCCAGCAGCCCGCATTTTAGCAGGGGGAACACTGAAGCTTTCTTT.

The chain has TRBV6-2 or TRBV6-3 and TRBJ1-1, with TRBD1 as a possible D gene (6 bases). The CDR3 contains 18 residues. Germline V gene lookup returns CDR1 MNHEY and CDR2 SVGEGT. Trimming cost V 2 bases and J 3 bases, with 22 bases left between them. This CDR3 is CASSYNPLTGPSYTEAFF. CDR3 nucleotide sequence: TGTGCCAGCAGTTACAACCCTCTGACAGGACCCTCCTACACTGAAGCTTTCTTT.